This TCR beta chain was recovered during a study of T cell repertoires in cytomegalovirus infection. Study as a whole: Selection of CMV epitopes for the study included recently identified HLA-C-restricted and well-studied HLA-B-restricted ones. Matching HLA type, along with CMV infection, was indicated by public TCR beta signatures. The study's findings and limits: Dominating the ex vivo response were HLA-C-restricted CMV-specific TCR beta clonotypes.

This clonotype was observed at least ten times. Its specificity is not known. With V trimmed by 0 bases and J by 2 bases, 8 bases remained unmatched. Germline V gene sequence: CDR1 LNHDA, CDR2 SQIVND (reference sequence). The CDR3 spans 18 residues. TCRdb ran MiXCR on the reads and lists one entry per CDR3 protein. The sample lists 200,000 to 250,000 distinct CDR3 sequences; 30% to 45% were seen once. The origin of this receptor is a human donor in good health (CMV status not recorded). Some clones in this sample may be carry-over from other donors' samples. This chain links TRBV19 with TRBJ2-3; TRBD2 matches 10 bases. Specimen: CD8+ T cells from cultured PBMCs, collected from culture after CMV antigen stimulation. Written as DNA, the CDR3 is TGTGCCAGTAGTATAGATCGAGAGCGGGAGGGATACACAGATACGCAGTATTTT. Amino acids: CASSIDREREGYTDTQYF. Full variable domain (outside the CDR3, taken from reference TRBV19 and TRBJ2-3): DGGITQSPKYLFRKEGQNVTLSCEQNLNHDAMYWYRQDPGQGLRLIYYSQIVNDFQKGDIAEGYSVSREKKESFPLTVTSAQKNPTAFYLCASSIDREREGYTDTQYFGPGTRLTVL.